This T cell receptor (beta chain) was found in a study of blood T cell repertoires in COVID-19. Across the whole study: Acute and convalescent COVID-19 specimens originated in the United States, Italy and Spain.

Germline V gene lookup returns CDR1 SGHVS and CDR2 FQNEAQ. V dropped 1 base and J dropped 0; count of bases not matched to a gene: 2. The length of the CDR3 is 17 residues. Authors' methods: Researchers report that nucleated cell counts were estimated from reference gene primer amplification. The table came from immunoSEQ multiplex PCR; TCRdb's copy has only in-frame clones and leaves some out. The D gene and trimming were derived from the DNA, and the V and J assignments and clone size from that table. The sample lists about 180,000 clones, about 90% occurring once. Self-reported history from a screening survey and questionnaire set each donor's cohort. Two negative PCRs, clearance, or symptom resolution had been documented for recovered Cohort 3 donors.

The material sequenced was PBMCs or T cells enriched from blood (not recorded which). The source is a young woman who had recovered from COVID-19. V gene TRBV7-8 combines with J gene TRBJ2-3, with TRBD2 matching over 12 bases. This CDR3 is CASSLEGLAGSTDTQYF. The CDR3 DNA reads TGTGCCAGCAGCTTAGAAGGACTAGCGGGAAGCACAGATACGCAGTATTTT.